One sample yielded the 22 T cell receptor beta chains listed below, sequenced in a study of blood T cell repertoires in COVID-19. Assay: immunoSEQ multiplex PCR; the TCRdb copy retains only in-frame clones and omits some. The sample has more than 95,000 clones; around 83% are singletons. Sequencing was performed on peripheral blood. Receptors originate from a woman of 80 years or more with COVID-19, enrolled during active disease.

The chain carries TRBV28 and TRBJ2-3, with TRBD2 identical over 9 bases. V shed 1 base, J shed 3 bases, and the junction held 11 bases outside the gene matches. CDR3 length: 18 amino acids. Germline V gene lookup returns CDR1 MDHEN and CDR2 SYDVKM. CDR3 DNA sequence: TGTGCCAGCAGTTTATTCCCGACTAGCGGCGGAGGGACAGATACGCAGTATTTT. Amino acid sequence: CASSLFPTSGGGTDTQYF.

This clone appeared once. V and J are TRBV23-1 and TRBJ2-7; the D gene is possibly TRBD1 (6 bases). TRBV23-1 belongs to the ORF category, with a function that is uncertain. The CDR3 has 15 amino acids. With 2 bases removed from V and 2 bases from J, the gap between germline ends came to 13 bases. CDR3 region: CASSQHRVAPYEQYF. In nucleotides, the CDR3 is TGCGCCAGCAGTCAACACAGGGTCGCCCCCTACGAGCAGTACTTC.

The CDR3 bases are TGTGCCAGCAGCTCTCGTAGTCGTCCGGGAAACACCATATATTTT. Translating it yields CASSSRSRPGNTIYF. The chain employs TRBV7-9 and TRBJ1-3; D remains ambiguous. The CDR3 is 15 amino acids. CDR1 and CDR2 (germline): SEHNR, FQNEAQ (reference sequence). The V end lost 4 bases, the J end lost 4 bases, and 14 bases lay between the germline ends.

This clone turned up a few times. The chain is built from TRBV19 and TRBJ2-6, with TRBD1 matching 10 bases. Per germline, CDR1 LNHDA and CDR2 SQIVND (reference sequence). J lost 2 bases, V lost 9 bases, and 10 bases had no gene match. The CDR3 loop spans 17 amino acids. The DNA for the CDR3 is TGTGCCAGCCGTCGTGGGGGGACAGGGGCTGGGGCCAACGTCCTGACTTTC. This gives the protein CASRRGGTGAGANVLTF. Looking up the rest from reference TRBV19 and TRBJ2-6 gives the full variable domain: DGGITQSPKYLFRKEGQNVTLSCEQNLNHDAMYWYRQDPGQGLRLIYYSQIVNDFQKGDIAEGYSVSREKKESFPLTVTSAQKNPTAFYLCASRRGGTGAGANVLTFGAGSRLTVL.

The chain is built from TRBV5-4 and TRBJ1-4; D perhaps matches TRBD1 (5 bases). The CDR3 runs to 17 residues. Looked up from germline, CDR1 is SGHNT and CDR2 is YYREEE (reference sequence). V lost 0 bases to trimming and J lost 8 bases, with 20 bases between them. The CDR3 DNA is TGTGCCAGCAGCTTGGGGGCCGGGACTAGAGGTTCCGAAAAACTGTTTTTT. As protein: CASSLGAGTRGSEKLFF. Filled out from reference TRBV5-4 and TRBJ1-4, the complete variable domain reads ETGVTQSPTHLIKTRGQQVTLRCSSQSGHNTVSWYQQALGQGPQFIFQYYREEENGRGNFPPRFSGLQFPNYSSELNVNALELDDSALYLCASSLGAGTRGSEKLFFGSGTQLSVL.

The chain is built from TRBV4-3 and TRBJ2-1, with TRBD2 identical over 7 bases. V shed 0 bases and J 7 bases; nucleotides not matched to a gene: 6. There are 15 residues in the CDR3. The germline V gene has CDR1 LGHNA and CDR2 YSLEER. This CDR3 is CASSQDRSGINEQFF. The DNA for the CDR3 is TGCGCCAGCAGCCAAGATAGGAGCGGGATTAATGAGCAGTTCTTC.

The gene calls are TRBV12-3 or TRBV12-4 and TRBJ1-1; unclear D gene. The CDR3 runs to 13 residues. Trimming removed 2 bases from V and 0 bases from J, with 4 bases in between. CDR3 in DNA: TGTGCCAGCAGTTTACTAATGAACACTGAAGCTTTCTTT. This gives the protein CASSLLMNTEAFF.

The CDR3 loop is CASSYSGQGNTIYF. CDR3 sequence (DNA): TGTGCCAGCAGTTACTCTGGACAGGGGAACACCATATATTTT. This chain uses TRBV6-5 with TRBJ1-3; 9 nucleotides match TRBD1. The trim removed 0 bases at V and 7 bases at J, leaving 1 base unmatched. This CDR3 region has 14 residues. Germline V CDR1 and CDR2: MNHEY, SVGAGI.

The rearrangement uses TRBV20-1 and TRBJ1-2; D is undetermined. The V and J ends lost 3 bases and 7 bases respectively, with 12 bases between them. Germline lookup yields CDR1 DFQATT and CDR2 SNEGSKA (reference sequence). CDR3 length equals 12 residues. The CDR3 DNA reads as TGCAGTGCTAGTCGGGGTAGCGGTGGCTACACCTTC. Translated, it gives CSASRGSGGYTF.

The V call is TRBV14, the J call TRBJ2-2; D is possibly TRBD1 (6 bases). The CDR3 contains 15 residues. Germline V lookup: CDR1 SGHDN, CDR2 FVKESK. V was trimmed by 1 base and J by 7 bases, leaving 13 bases between them. The CDR3 spells CASSQALGASGELFF. Written as DNA, the CDR3 is TGTGCCAGCAGCCAAGCTCTGGGGGCGAGCGGGGAGCTGTTTTTT. Filled out from reference TRBV14 and TRBJ2-2, the complete variable domain reads EAGVTQFPSHSVIEKGQTVTLRCDPISGHDNLYWYRRVMGKEIKFLLHFVKESKQDESGMPNNRFLAERTGGTYSTLKVQPAELEDSGVYFCASSQALGASGELFFGEGSRLTVL.

This chain connects TRBV5-4 to TRBJ1-6, with D perhaps TRBD1 (5 bases). The CDR3 spans 15 residues. V gave up 2 bases and J gave up 10 bases, with 16 bases separating them. Germline CDR1 is SGHNT and CDR2 is YYREEE (reference sequence). CDR3 sequence reads: CASSLPSQGGSPLHF. CDR3 coding DNA: TGTGCCAGCAGCTTACCCTCGCAGGGCGGATCACCCCTCCACTTT.

The genes are TRBV5-1 and TRBJ2-5; 9 bases map to TRBD1. CDR3 length: 18 amino acids. Germline loops: CDR1 SGHRS, CDR2 YFSETQ. The junction had 15 bases not matched to a gene; V was cut back by 3 bases and J by 3 bases. The CDR3 here is CASSSGTGLFDQEETQYF. Written as DNA, the CDR3 is TGCGCCAGCAGCTCCGGGACAGGGCTTTTTGATCAGGAAGAGACCCAGTACTTC.

The chain uses TRBV6-2 or TRBV6-3 and TRBJ2-7, with D maybe TRBD2 (5 bases). Germline loops: CDR1 MNHEY, CDR2 SVGEGT. This CDR3 contains 13 residues. Trimming stripped 5 bases from V and 3 bases from J, with 11 bases between. The CDR3 DNA reads TGTGCCAGCAGTCTGACTACCCTCTACGAGCAGTACTTC. It codes for CASSLTTLYEQYF.

This chain joins TRBV11-2 and TRBJ2-1; 8 bases agree with TRBD1. This CDR3 is built from 16 residues. Germline CDR1 reads SGHAT; CDR2 reads FQNNGV. Trimming at V came to 5 bases and at J to 0 bases, leaving 6 bases not matched to a gene. The CDR3 spells CASSTYRGSSYNEQFF. The CDR3 DNA follows: TGTGCCAGCAGCACGTACAGGGGGAGCTCCTACAATGAGCAGTTCTTC.

This chain links TRBV27 with TRBJ2-6, with 8 positions matching TRBD1. With 3 bases clipped from V and 2 bases from J, the junction kept 9 bases outside the gene matches. CDR1 and CDR2 (germline): MNHEY, SMNVEV (reference sequence). The CDR3 length is 18 residues. For the CDR3, the DNA is TGTGCCAGCAGTTTGTTTGGACAGGGACAGCCTGGGGCCAACGTCCTGACTTTC. It translates to CASSLFGQGQPGANVLTF.

The V and J genes are TRBV10-3 and TRBJ2-7; 8 nucleotides match TRBD2. The CDR3 consists of 17 residues. After removal of 2 bases from V and 2 bases from J, the junction contained 11 bases not matched to a gene. Germline V gene lookup returns CDR1 ENHRY and CDR2 SYGVKD. As DNA, the CDR3 is TGTGCCATCAGTGAGACAATACGGACTAGCCTCGCCTACGAGCAGTACTTC. Its translation: CAISETIRTSLAYEQYF.

The rearrangement links TRBV28 to TRBJ2-3, with a weak D call TRBD1 (6 bases). Between the trimmed V and J ends, which lost 4 bases and 5 bases, there was a span of 16 bases. This CDR3 has 15 amino acids. Germline V gives CDR1 MDHEN, CDR2 SYDVKM. The chain's CDR3 is CASSSAAGARDTQYF. CDR3 bases: TGTGCCAGCAGTTCGGCGGCAGGGGCCAGAGATACGCAGTATTTT. Full variable domain (missing parts from reference TRBV28 and TRBJ2-3): DVKVTQSSRYLVKRTGEKVFLECVQDMDHENMFWYRQDPGLGLRLIYFSYDVKMKEKGDIPEGYSVSREKKERFSLILESASTNQTSMYLCASSSAAGARDTQYFGPGTRLTVL.

The chain uses TRBV27 and TRBJ2-7, with 11 nucleotides matching TRBD1. CDR1 and CDR2 from the germline V gene are MNHEY and SMNVEV (reference sequence). CDR3 length: 16 residues. The trim removed 5 bases at V and 5 bases at J, leaving 11 bases unmatched. The CDR3 DNA follows: TGTGCCAGCAGTCTTAACTGGGGACAGGGGGGGCACGAGCAGTACTTC. This codes for CASSLNWGQGGHEQYF.

In DNA form, the CDR3 reads TGTGCCAGCAGTCGAGATCGGGGGGTGGCTTTCTTT. Protein sequence: CASSRDRGVAFF. The chain is built from TRBV4-2 and TRBJ1-1; a weak D match, TRBD1 (5 bases). Germline assignment: CDR1 LGHNA and CDR2 YNFKEQ. The CDR3 is made up of 12 amino acids. V lost 6 bases, J lost 11 bases, and 16 bases lay in between.

The chain joins TRBV3-1 (or the pseudogene TRBV3-2) to TRBJ1-2, with D maybe TRBD1 (5 bases). This CDR3 has 15 amino acids. Between the trimmed V and J ends, which lost 1 base and 10 bases, there was a span of 19 bases. Per germline, CDR1 LGHDT and CDR2 YNNKEL (reference sequence). The CDR3 DNA reads TGTGCCAGCAGCCAAGGGGCGGGGACTCTATGGGACTACACCTTC. Amino acid sequence: CASSQGAGTLWDYTF.

The chain has TRBV4-2 and TRBJ2-1, with D possibly TRBD2 on 5 matching bases. This CDR3 contains 16 residues. Germline CDR1 is LGHNA and CDR2 is YNFKEQ. The ends were cut back, 4 bases at V and 0 bases at J, with 13 bases in the middle. CDR3 nucleotide sequence: TGTGCCAGCAGCCGAGGGCTCCCGAGCTCCTACAATGAGCAGTTCTTC. Translated: CASSRGLPSSYNEQFF.

The rearrangement links TRBV5-6 to TRBJ2-7, with D unclear. The germline V gene encodes CDR1 SGHDT and CDR2 YYEEEE. V was trimmed by 3 bases and J by 1 base, leaving 8 bases between them. The CDR3 consists of 13 residues. CDR3 nucleotide sequence: TGTGCCAGCAGCTCCAGAGGATCCTACGAGCAGTACTTC. Translating gives CASSSRGSYEQYF.